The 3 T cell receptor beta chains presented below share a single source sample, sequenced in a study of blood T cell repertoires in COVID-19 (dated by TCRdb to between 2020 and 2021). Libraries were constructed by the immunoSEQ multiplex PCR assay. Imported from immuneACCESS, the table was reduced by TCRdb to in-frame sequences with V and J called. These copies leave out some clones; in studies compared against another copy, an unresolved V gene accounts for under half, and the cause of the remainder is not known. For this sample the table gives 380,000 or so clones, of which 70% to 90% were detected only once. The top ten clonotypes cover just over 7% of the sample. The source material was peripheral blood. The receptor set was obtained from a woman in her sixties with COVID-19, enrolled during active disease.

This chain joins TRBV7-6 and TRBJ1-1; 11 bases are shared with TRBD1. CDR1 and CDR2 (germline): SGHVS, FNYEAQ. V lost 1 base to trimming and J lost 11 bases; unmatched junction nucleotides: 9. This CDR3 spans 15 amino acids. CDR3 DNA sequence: TGTGCCAGCAGCTTAGTTGGGACAGGGGGGCTTGGGGCTTTCTTT. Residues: CASSLVGTGGLGAFF.

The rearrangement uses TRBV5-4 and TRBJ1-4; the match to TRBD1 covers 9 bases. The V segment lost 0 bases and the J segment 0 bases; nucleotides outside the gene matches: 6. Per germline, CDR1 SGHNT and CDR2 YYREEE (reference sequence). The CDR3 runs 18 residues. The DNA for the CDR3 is TGTGCCAGCAGCTTGGGGACAGGGGCCCATGCAACTAATGAAAAACTGTTTTTT. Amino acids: CASSLGTGAHATNEKLFF.

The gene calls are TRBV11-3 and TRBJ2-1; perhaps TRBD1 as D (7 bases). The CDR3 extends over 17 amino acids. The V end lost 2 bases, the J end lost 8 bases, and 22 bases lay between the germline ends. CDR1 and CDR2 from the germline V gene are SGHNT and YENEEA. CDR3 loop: CASSLILADRTKDEQFF. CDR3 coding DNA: TGTGCCAGCAGCTTAATTCTCGCGGACAGGACTAAAGATGAGCAGTTCTTC.